Each of the 24 T cell receptor beta chains below was sequenced from the same sample in a study of blood T cell repertoires in COVID-19. Assay used: immunoSEQ multiplex PCR; TCRdb lists only in-frame clones, some missing. Among some 80,000 clones listed, about 89% were seen once. Source material: peripheral blood. The receptors come from a man aged 50-60 years with active or convalescent COVID-19.

This clone has more than one count but fewer than ten. This sequence joins TRBV5-1 and TRBJ1-1; 10 bases agree with TRBD1. The CDR3 totals 14 residues. V was clipped by 4 bases and J by 4 bases; unmatched bases: 4. CDR1 is SGHRS, CDR2 YFSETQ, per germline. The CDR3 nucleotides are TGCGCCAGCAGCCCCCGGGACAGGGGCACTGAAGCTTTCTTT. It specifies CASSPRDRGTEAFF.

The table lists this clone with a count of one. The CDR3 nucleotides read TGTGCCAGCGGCCCGACAGGGGGCCCTAGCACAGATACGCAGTATTTT. Residues: CASGPTGGPSTDTQYF. V and J are TRBV2 and TRBJ2-3, with 10 nucleotides matching TRBD1. V dropped 8 bases and J dropped 0; count of bases not matched to a gene: 8. This CDR3 region has 16 residues. Germline-derived CDR1 and CDR2 are SNHLY and FYNNEI.

The chain carries TRBV3-1 (or the pseudogene TRBV3-2) and TRBJ2-2; D remains ambiguous. The CDR3 has 12 residues. Germline CDR1 LGHDT, CDR2 YNNKEL (reference sequence). V shed 6 bases and J shed 6 bases, with 8 bases lying between them. The CDR3, as DNA: TGTGCCAGCAGTCCCCTATCCGGGGAGCTGTTTTTT. The encoded protein is CASSPLSGELFF.

J is TRBJ2-3 and V is TRBV7-2, with D unclear. Between the trimmed V and J ends, which lost 2 bases and 3 bases, there was a span of 3 bases. Per germline, CDR1 SGHTA and CDR2 FQGNSA. The CDR3 totals 12 residues. For the CDR3, the DNA is TGTGCCAGCAGCTTATATACAGATACGCAGTATTTT. Amino acid sequence: CASSLYTDTQYF.

This chain connects TRBV7-2 to TRBJ2-5; 12 bases agree with TRBD2. The CDR3 extends over 16 amino acids. The trim removed 0 bases at V and 2 bases at J, leaving 1 base unmatched. CDR1 SGHTA and CDR2 FQGNSA come from the germline V gene. In nucleotides, the CDR3 is TGTGCCAGCAGCTTAGCCGGACTAGCGGGGCAAGAGACCCAGTACTTC. Its protein product is CASSLAGLAGQETQYF.

The chain links TRBV7-2 to TRBJ2-1, with TRBD1 identical over 10 bases. Germline V gene lookup returns CDR1 SGHTA and CDR2 FQGNSA. Germline trimming cut 5 bases from V and 4 bases from J; bases unmatched to any gene: 8. The CDR3 spans 16 residues. The CDR3 bases are TGTGCCAGCAGCCCTACTGGACAGGGGGGATACAATGAGCAGTTCTTC. Amino acids: CASSPTGQGGYNEQFF.

The V call is TRBV28, the J call TRBJ1-2; perhaps TRBD1 as D (6 bases). Trimming removed 2 bases at V and 4 bases at J, with 11 bases between. The germline V gene has CDR1 MDHEN and CDR2 SYDVKM. This CDR3 has 14 residues. The CDR3 coding sequence is TGTGCCAGCAGTTTAGAGGGGGTGGGCTATGGCTACACCTTC. This codes for CASSLEGVGYGYTF.

This sequence joins TRBV19 and TRBJ2-7; D is possibly TRBD1 (6 bases). The V gene's germline CDR1 is LNHDA and CDR2 SQIVND (reference sequence). The CDR3 consists of 13 residues. The V gene lost 2 bases and the J gene lost 7 bases, with 12 bases spanning the gap. The CDR3 here is CASSILGQREQYF. The CDR3 DNA sequence: TGTGCCAGTAGTATACTTGGACAGCGGGAGCAGTACTTC.

V and J are TRBV28 and TRBJ2-2; 9 positions match TRBD1. V was clipped by 5 bases and J by 4 bases; unmatched bases: 8. The germline V gene has CDR1 MDHEN and CDR2 SYDVKM. The CDR3 consists of 16 residues. CDR3 sequence: CASSPLGTGLTGELFF. The CDR3 DNA reads TGTGCCAGCAGTCCCCTGGGGACAGGGCTCACCGGGGAGCTGTTTTTT.

This clone was counted between two and nine times. This chain uses TRBV7-9 with TRBJ2-7, with TRBD1 matching over 9 bases. The V gene's germline CDR1 is SEHNR and CDR2 FQNEAQ (reference sequence). The CDR3 is 13 residues long. With 5 bases clipped from V and 6 bases from J, the junction kept 5 bases outside the gene matches. The CDR3 bases are TGTGCCAGCAGCCGGGGACAGGGCGGCGAGCAGTACTTC. Translating it yields CASSRGQGGEQYF.

CDR3 residues: CASSRNVNTEAFF. The CDR3 coding sequence is TGTGCCAGCAGCAGAAATGTCAACACTGAAGCTTTCTTT. V is TRBV6-5 and J is TRBJ1-1, with D hard to call. The CDR3 sequence is 13 residues long. Germline lookup yields CDR1 MNHEY and CDR2 SVGAGI. V was trimmed by 6 bases and J by 2 bases, leaving 10 bases between them.

V usage is TRBV25-1 and J usage is TRBJ1-5; D is possibly TRBD1 (5 bases). Trimming took off 2 bases at V and 7 bases at J, with 15 bases between the two ends. Per the germline V gene, CDR1 is MGHDK and CDR2 is SYGVNS. The length of the CDR3 is 15 residues. The CDR3, as DNA: TGTGCCAGCAGTGAAGGAAAAGGGGAGGGACAGCCCCAGCATTTT. This gives the protein CASSEGKGEGQPQHF. The variable domain in full, completed from reference TRBV25-1 and TRBJ1-5, reads EADIYQTPRYLVIGTGKKITLECSQTMGHDKMYWYQQDPGMELHLIHYSYGVNSTEKGDLSSESTVSRIRTEHFPLTLESARPSHTSQYLCASSEGKGEGQPQHFGDGTRLSIL.

The rearrangement joins TRBV28 to TRBJ2-1, with 10 bases identical to TRBD1. The CDR3 totals 15 residues. Trimming removed 4 bases from V and 3 bases from J; junction bases left unmatched: 3. Germline V gives CDR1 MDHEN, CDR2 SYDVKM. The CDR3, as DNA: TGTGCCAGCAGTTCGGGACAGGGGAACTACAATGAGCAGTTCTTC. Translation gives CASSSGQGNYNEQFF.

In this sample, this clone turned up a few times. The genes are TRBV14 and TRBJ1-6; a possible D gene is TRBD1 (5 bases). Between the trimmed V and J ends, which lost 2 bases and 0 bases, there was a span of 20 bases. The germline V gene has CDR1 SGHDN and CDR2 FVKESK. The CDR3 contains 20 residues. Written as DNA, the CDR3 is TGTGCCAGCAGCCAAAGTTACGCCGGACACCCCAGCTCCTATAATTCACCCCTCCACTTT. Residues: CASSQSYAGHPSSYNSPLHF.

The chain employs TRBV6-6 and TRBJ1-6; D may be TRBD1 (5 bases). Germline V gene sequence: CDR1 MNHNY, CDR2 SVGAGI (reference sequence). Trimming took off 2 bases at V and 0 bases at J, with 8 bases between the two ends. The CDR3 has 16 residues. The CDR3: CASSYGQTSYNSPLHF. Here the CDR3 DNA reads TGTGCCAGCAGTTACGGACAAACCTCCTATAATTCACCCCTCCACTTT.

In nucleotides, the CDR3 is TGTGCCAGCAGTAGACGGGGGGGGCAGCCCCAGCATTTT. It codes for CASSRRGGQPQHF. V usage is TRBV6-5 and J usage is TRBJ1-5; a possible D gene is TRBD1 (5 bases). This CDR3 has 13 residues. V lost 5 bases, J lost 7 bases, and 12 bases lay in between. The germline CDR1 and CDR2 sequences are MNHEY and SVGAGI.

The chain employs TRBV5-1 and TRBJ1-6; 7 bases match TRBD1. The V gene end was trimmed by 4 bases and the J gene end by 5 bases; junction bases not matched to a gene: 6. Looked up from germline, CDR1 is SGHRS and CDR2 is YFSETQ. The CDR3 is 15 amino acids. The CDR3 DNA reads TGCGCCAGCAGCCTCGGACAGGAAAATAATTCACCCCTCCACTTT. Its protein is CASSLGQENNSPLHF.

This CDR3 reads CASSEAPGVVNEQYV. DNA of the CDR3: TGTGCCAGCAGTGAAGCGCCAGGGGTTGTAAACGAGCAGTACGTC. The V gene is TRBV6-1, the J gene TRBJ2-7, with a weak D call TRBD1 (6 bases). The V gene's germline CDR1 is MNHNS and CDR2 SASEGT. The CDR3 has 15 amino acids. The V and J ends lost 0 bases and 5 bases respectively, with 14 bases between them.

The CDR3 coding sequence is TGCGCCAGCAGCCCGACAGGGGGTTCTGGAAACACCATATATTTT. This translates into CASSPTGGSGNTIYF. The chain carries TRBV4-1 and TRBJ1-3, with TRBD1 matching 9 bases. CDR1 and CDR2 from the germline V gene are MGHRA and YSYEKL. J gave up 1 base and V 4 bases, and 2 bases lay outside the gene matches. This CDR3 spans 15 amino acids.

The rearrangement links TRBV6-2 or TRBV6-3 to TRBJ2-3; tentatively, D is TRBD2 (7 bases). Germline V gene sequence: CDR1 MNHEY, CDR2 SVGEGT. V was trimmed by 2 bases and J by 0 bases, leaving 12 bases between them. The CDR3 runs to 16 residues. This chain's CDR3 is CASSYGEGGSTDTQYF. CDR3 nucleotide sequence: TGTGCCAGCAGTTACGGGGAGGGGGGGAGCACAGATACGCAGTATTTT.

The chain employs TRBV5-8 and TRBJ1-1; D remains ambiguous. V lost 7 bases and J lost 2, with 15 bases in between. This CDR3 contains 14 residues. Germline loops: CDR1 SGHTS, CDR2 YDEGEE. CDR3 residues: CASWKRLGNTEAFF. For the CDR3, the DNA is TGTGCCAGCTGGAAGCGCCTCGGAAACACTGAAGCTTTCTTT.

This sequence joins TRBV9 and TRBJ1-6; 10 bases are shared with TRBD1. J was trimmed by 2 bases and V by 3 bases; bases with no gene match: 5. Germline CDR1 and CDR2: SGDLS and YYNGEE. The CDR3 spans 17 residues. CDR3 bases: TGTGCCAGCAGCGGCGACAGGGGGCCCCCCTATAATTCACCCCTCCACTTT. This sequence encodes CASSGDRGPPYNSPLHF.

V is TRBV6-5 and J is TRBJ1-5; 10 positions agree with TRBD1. V lost 7 bases and J lost 4; bases outside the gene matches: 4. Germline CDR1 and CDR2: MNHEY and SVGAGI. The CDR3 totals 14 residues. The CDR3 protein is CASNGQGVNQPQHF. The CDR3 DNA follows: TGTGCCAGCAACGGACAGGGGGTAAATCAGCCCCAGCATTTT.

V gene TRBV20-1 combines with J gene TRBJ2-1; D is undetermined. This CDR3 has 10 amino acids. V was shortened by 6 bases and J by 4 bases, with 4 bases between the two germline ends. Per germline, CDR1 DFQATT and CDR2 SNEGSKA (reference sequence). The CDR3 DNA reads as TGCAGTGCGTTATACAATGAGCAGTTCTTC. It yields the protein CSALYNEQFF.